Following are 18 T cell receptor beta chains from one sample sequenced in a study of T-cell memory formation after mild COVID-19. TCRdb re-called the 5' RACE reads through MiXCR, storing one row per CDR3 protein. The sample contains a few hundred thousand distinct CDR3 sequences, about 20% of which appear only once. Sequencing used PBMCs or a T cell subset sorted from them (not recorded which). The source is a man between 18 and 35 years old who had mild COVID-19 (a few samples of this study predate the infection). Cell type and time point are not known.

This clonotype was seen a handful of times. This chain links TRBV14 with TRBJ2-2; D call uncertain. Germline-derived CDR1 and CDR2 are SGHDN and FVKESK. This CDR3 is 16 amino acids long. V dropped 5 bases and J dropped 4 bases, with 17 bases sitting between them. In DNA form, the CDR3 reads TGTGCCAGCAGCTACTGGGCCTTCCCCGCCACCGGGGAGCTGTTTTTT. It translates to CASSYWAFPATGELFF.

This clonotype was seen a single time. The chain carries TRBV12-3 or TRBV12-4 and TRBJ2-7; possible D gene TRBD1, 6 bases. This CDR3 has 11 residues. V was clipped by 10 bases and J by 5 bases, with 12 bases between them. The CDR3 sequence: CATPWDNEQYV. The CDR3 bases are TGTGCCACCCCGTGGGACAACGAGCAGTACGTC.

This clonotype was seen many times. This rearrangement joins TRBV20-1 to TRBJ2-7, with D unclear. Trimming pared 3 bases from V and 6 bases from J, leaving 18 bases between. Germline CDR1 is DFQATT and CDR2 is SNEGSKA (reference sequence). This CDR3 spans 14 amino acids. CDR3 in DNA: TGCAGTGCTAGGGTTCCCGGTGTGGCCCGCGAGCAGTACTTC. Residues: CSARVPGVAREQYF.

The genes are TRBV12-3 or TRBV12-4 and TRBJ2-7, with 8 bases identical to TRBD2. The CDR3 totals 14 residues. Trimming took 5 bases from V and 4 from J; bases not matched to a gene: 7. CDR3 sequence (DNA): TGTGCCAGCAGTCCAGGCGGGGGGTTGTACGAGCAGTACTTC. The encoded protein is CASSPGGGLYEQYF.

In its sample, this clonotype was seen a few times. The rearrangement uses TRBV15 and TRBJ2-4; 8 nucleotides agree with TRBD1. The CDR3 is made up of 15 amino acids. With 3 bases clipped from V and 8 bases from J, the junction kept 9 bases outside the gene matches. Per germline, CDR1 LNHNV and CDR2 YYDKDF (reference sequence). The CDR3: CATSSKQGGWDIQYF. The CDR3 DNA follows: TGTGCCACCAGCAGCAAACAGGGGGGATGGGACATTCAGTACTTC.

The chain carries TRBV4-2 and TRBJ2-5; TRBD2 is a possible D gene (7 bases). From germline, CDR1 is LGHNA and CDR2 YNFKEQ. V was pared by 6 bases and J by 4 bases, with 18 bases between. The CDR3 contains 15 residues. The CDR3 spells CASSPWEGVVETQYF. The CDR3 DNA is TGTGCCAGCAGTCCGTGGGAGGGGGTTGTAGAGACCCAGTACTTC.

This chain connects TRBV20-1 to TRBJ1-2; TRBD1 is a possible D gene (6 bases). The CDR3 loop spans 12 amino acids. Germline CDR1 and CDR2: DFQATT and SNEGSKA (reference sequence). Trimming took 6 bases from V and 4 from J, leaving 12 bases between them. The CDR3 loop is CSAPRQAYGYTF. CDR3 sequence (DNA): TGCAGTGCGCCCCGACAGGCCTATGGCTACACCTTC.

The chain links TRBV28 to TRBJ2-7, with D uncertain. Germline CDR1 reads MDHEN; CDR2 reads SYDVKM. V was shortened by 6 bases and J by 1 base, with 13 bases between the two germline ends. This CDR3 contains 14 residues. CDR3 DNA sequence: TGTGCCAGCAGCTCCCGGACCTCTTCCTACGAGCAGTACGTC. Protein sequence: CASSSRTSSYEQYV.

The rearrangement joins TRBV7-2 to TRBJ1-2, with D tentatively TRBD1 (6 bases). CDR3 length equals 13 residues. The V gene's germline CDR1 is SGHTA and CDR2 FQGNSA. V was cut by 6 bases and J by 7 bases, with 15 bases left in between. This chain's CDR3 is CASRLDRTGGYTF. The DNA of the CDR3 is TGTGCCAGCAGACTGGACAGAACGGGTGGCTACACCTTC.

V is TRBV7-6 and J is TRBJ2-7; 9 nucleotides line up with TRBD1. The CDR3 totals 14 residues. V lost 5 bases to trimming and J lost 6 bases; unmatched junction nucleotides: 8. Per the germline V gene, CDR1 is SGHVS and CDR2 is FNYEAQ. The CDR3 protein is CASSPLQGAGEQYF. The CDR3 coding sequence is TGTGCCAGCAGCCCACTACAGGGGGCAGGCGAGCAGTACTTC.

The rearrangement links TRBV4-3 to TRBJ1-2, with D possibly TRBD1 on 5 matching bases. From germline, CDR1 is LGHNA and CDR2 YSLEER. The CDR3 consists of 14 residues. V was trimmed by 0 bases and J by 4 bases, leaving 9 bases between them. The CDR3 sequence: CASSQDQGVYGYTF. The CDR3 coding sequence is TGCGCCAGCAGCCAAGATCAAGGGGTCTATGGCTACACCTTC.

The chain combines TRBV20-1 with TRBJ1-1, with D perhaps matching TRBD1 (6 bases). Trimming pared 6 bases from V and 8 bases from J, leaving 19 bases between. From germline, CDR1 is DFQATT and CDR2 SNEGSKA (reference sequence). The CDR3 covers 13 residues. The CDR3, as DNA: TGCAGTGCCCCCGAGGGAGGGCAGGGGGAAGCTTTCTTT. Translating it yields CSAPEGGQGEAFF.

This clonotype was detected only a few times. The genes are TRBV7-9 and TRBJ2-1, with TRBD2 as a possible D gene (6 bases). Germline lookup yields CDR1 SEHNR and CDR2 FQNEAQ (reference sequence). CDR3 length: 14 amino acids. With 5 bases removed from V and 1 base from J, the gap between germline ends came to 9 bases. The CDR3 sequence: CASSPGRSYNEQFF. DNA of the CDR3: TGTGCCAGCAGCCCGGGGAGGTCCTACAATGAGCAGTTCTTC.

This chain links TRBV24-1 with TRBJ2-3; the D gene could be TRBD1 or TRBD2 (7 bases each). Germline CDR1 and CDR2: KGHDR and SFDVKD. The CDR3 sequence is 15 residues long. The germline V and J ends were trimmed by 9 bases and 1 base, with 16 bases remaining between them. CDR3 DNA sequence: TGTGCCACCTCCCACGGGGGGACAGGCACAGATACGCAGTATTTT. This sequence encodes CATSHGGTGTDTQYF.

The table lists this clonotype with a few counts. This chain joins TRBV12-3 or TRBV12-4 and TRBJ2-7, with 12 bases fitting TRBD1. Trimming cost V 7 bases and J 4 bases; bases outside gene matches: 8. This CDR3 contains 15 residues. CDR3 residues: CASKQGQGAGYEQYF. The CDR3 nucleotides read TGTGCCAGCAAACAGGGACAGGGGGCCGGGTACGAGCAGTACTTC.

This clonotype appeared a few times. The J gene is TRBJ1-6, the V gene TRBV3-1; D uncertain. Germline V lookup: CDR1 LGHDT, CDR2 YNNKEL (reference sequence). Trimming removed 0 bases from V and 0 bases from J, with 6 bases in between. The CDR3 loop spans 16 amino acids. The CDR3 DNA reads as TGTGCCAGCAGCCAAGAAGGCAGCTCCTATAATTCACCCCTCCACTTT. Translation: CASSQEGSSYNSPLHF.

In this sample, this clonotype turned up a few times. This chain uses TRBV7-2 with TRBJ2-1; possible D gene TRBD1, 5 bases. Trimming took 3 bases from V and 13 from J, leaving 13 bases between them. Looked up from germline, CDR1 is SGHTA and CDR2 is FQGNSA. The CDR3 loop spans 12 amino acids. The CDR3 DNA reads as TGTGCCAGCAGCTTCGTGACAGATAACCAGTTCTTC. It encodes CASSFVTDNQFF.

This clonotype was detected many times. This chain connects TRBV19 to TRBJ2-1, with a possible D match to TRBD1 (5 bases). The V end was cut by 3 bases, the J end by 5 bases, with 8 bases between. This CDR3 has 13 amino acids. Germline CDR1 LNHDA, CDR2 SQIVND (reference sequence). The DNA for the CDR3 is TGTGCCAGTAGTATCAGGGTTAACAATGAGCAGTTCTTC. Protein product: CASSIRVNNEQFF.